This T cell receptor beta chain was retrieved from a study of T cell responses to AZD1222 COVID-19 vaccine (TCRdb year 2021). At the level of the whole study: AZD1222 recipients whose second dose came at about 4 weeks and those whose second dose came at about 12 weeks were combined into one group, since spike-specific TCR depth and breadth did not differ between the two schedules. A total of under 250 trial participants underwent TCR sequencing, of whom nearly 210 had received two doses of AZD1222 and around 26 had received two doses of the MenACWY control vaccine. Trial participants were enrolled by age into subgroups of 18-55, 56-69 and 70-plus years, and roughly 150, 30 and 60 TCR-sequenced participants, respectively, were included in these subgroups. Summary of the overall study and its limitations: Conclusions about previously exposed vaccinees were limited because only six or seven AZD1222 recipients were SARS-CoV-2 seropositive at baseline. Spike-specific TCR breadth and depth rose significantly after two AZD1222 doses compared with day 0 and with MenACWY recipients. Most participants were white British and females outnumbered males, and the authors suggested that clonal diversity may have been underestimated. CD4 TCRs associated with the vaccine covered the entire spike protein, and the dominant responses were in regions 160-218 and 743-854. Because no samples from the day 14 peak response were available, repertoires could be characterized only after the peak T cell response. Epitopes outside the regions mutated in the B.1.351 and B.1.1.7 variants were reportedly recognized by nearly half of the unique spike-specific TCRs. The 56-69-year group was small, and its depth increase did not reach significance, likely because of low power.

Interpreted using the paper, the time point label stands for: baseline before first vaccination. The vaccinee samples were drawn from two UK trials, COV001 and COV002, one of which was a single-blind randomized controlled phase 2/3 trial testing AZD1222 (ChAdOx1 nCoV-19) in healthy adults. Trial participant PBMC samples were collected at day 0 and day 28 after the second dose for TCRbeta chain sequencing. Per the germline V gene (reference sequence), LGHDT is the CDR1 and YNNKEL is the CDR2. Taken from cysteine to phenylalanine, the CDR3 has 16 residues. The kept DNA is CDR3 alone, 48 bases in frame from the first base. The germline V end is reduced by 3 bases and the J end by 8 bases; junction bases left unmatched: 11. The CDR3 regions of human TCRbeta chains were subjected to immunosequencing. Processing in the source paper ran as follows. Repertoire TCRs were matched against a reference library of SARS-CoV-2-specific TCRs generated with the MIRA antigen-specificity platform. Breadth meant the fraction of unique TCRs that were SARS-CoV-2-associated, whereas depth meant the fraction of total T cells that were SARS-CoV-2-associated. Each spike-specific TCR was assigned to its reactive spike region and to a CD4 or CD8 class using the MIRA data. Log10-transformed breadth and depth values were compared by one-way ANOVA with Sidak's multiple comparisons tests. TCRdb mirrors the immuneACCESS table, restricted to in-frame sequences. Some clones are absent from its copies; in checked studies, under half trace to an unresolved V gene, and the reason for the others is unknown. D and trimming come from the DNA, and the V and J calls and clone size come from that table. Within this sample are 110,000 to 150,000 clones, with nearly 95% of them counted one time only. Under 6.5% of the sample belongs to the ten largest clones.

As for this clone: The clone's antigen remains unknown. No much larger clone is present one base from it, and per-base qualities are unavailable.

The TCR comes from an adult in good health. Sequenced here: peripheral blood, sampled on day 0 of AZD1222 vaccination. The chain was built from TRBV3-1 (or the pseudogene TRBV3-2) and TRBJ1-4; the central 8 bases match TRBD1. The CDR3: CASSHIQQGGREKLFF. The DNA sequence is TGTGCCAGCAGCCATATACAACAGGGGGGAAGGGAAAAACTGTTTTTT.